Reported below is one T cell receptor beta chain. Its target is not known. This sample is drawn from a study of blood T cells in healthy people across ages. Whole-study findings and limits: Naive T cell percentage and TCR beta diversity correlated strongly.

Through a sample-barcoded 5' primer and a J-beta primer mix, a second PCR was run for roughly 6 to 11 cycles. Every individual sample yielded 2.5 million or more paired-end reads (each containing CDR3). A single record per CDR3 protein comes from TCRdb applying MiXCR to the 5' RACE reads. The top ten hold 6.5% to 8.5% of the sample, which has about 1,400,000 distinct CDR3 sequences, almost 60% seen once. Trimming shortened V by 6 bases and J by 11 bases, and 28 bases separated the two germline ends. Per germline, CDR1 ENHRY and CDR2 SYGVKD. The CDR3 loop spans 16 amino acids. Sequenced: blood. The receptor's source is a man between 18 and 35 years old in good health. The chain uses TRBV10-3 and TRBJ2-5; weak D call: TRBD2 (5 bases). CDR3 residues: CAISPDRERGMNEQYF. CDR3 DNA sequence: TGTGCCATCAGCCCGGATAGGGAACGGGGAATGAATGAGCAGTACTTC.